Listed below are T cell receptor beta chains from one sample, sequenced in a study of shared clonotypes between healthy human individuals. Method: immunoSEQ multiplex PCR; TCRdb's copy keeps in-frame clones and lacks some. Among 850,000 to 1,200,000 clones listed, 70% to 80% were seen once. What was sequenced was memory CD4+ T cells sorted from blood. All receptors come from a man between 18 and 35 years old in good health. Each CDR3 is given without its conserved first and last residue.

length	V	J	CDR3
13	TRBV18	TRBJ2-5	ASSPRDRSQETQY
14	TRBV6-6	TRBJ1-5	ASSYSGSPSNQPQH
12	TRBV19	TRBJ2-7	ASSAGTGGLGQY
13	TRBV11-3	TRBJ2-1	ASSLGRGRDNEQF
10	TRBV5-6	TRBJ2-5	ASSSGDSSTY
13	TRBV7-2	TRBJ1-5	ASSSGAGSNQPQH
12	TRBV13	TRBJ2-7	ASSGGEVSYEQY
13	TRBV19	TRBJ1-2	ASSMATGGDGGYT
11	TRBV30	TRBJ1-1	AWSVSGVTEAF
12	TRBV5-8	TRBJ1-5	ASMLQGPNQPQH
12	TRBV28	TRBJ2-4	ASSEITGGNIQY
12	TRBV7-9	TRBJ2-1	ASSFGFGAREQF
19	TRBV9	TRBJ2-5	ASSVGSGAGLAGVRGETQY
12	TRBV19	TRBJ1-1	ASSLTPAGTEAF
11	TRBV5-6	TRBJ1-2	ASSLPADYGYT
13	TRBV28	TRBJ1-2	ASSPPRTVNYGYT
10	TRBV6-4	TRBJ1-1	ASGPTNTEAF
12	TRBV29-1	TRBJ2-7	SVRSRDRNYEQY
12	TRBV4-2	TRBJ2-3	ASSRGRTADTQY
13	TRBV7-9	TRBJ2-7	ASSQLTGWTEEQY
13	TRBV28	TRBJ1-1	ASSVAGLTNTEAF
12	TRBV7-9	TRBJ2-2	ASSKSGVEGELF
13	TRBV29-1	TRBJ2-3	SVEVGFYGADTQY
14	TRBV10-2	TRBJ2-1	ASRGRAESSYNEQF
13	TRBV7-2	TRBJ2-3	ASSLTAGSTDTQY
13	TRBV11-2	TRBJ2-2	ASSPRQGGTGELF